These 23 T cell receptor beta chains were sequenced from one sample in a study of blood T cells in healthy people across ages. With a J-beta primer mix and a sample-barcoded 5' primer, a second PCR ran roughly 6 to 11 cycles. TCRdb ran MiXCR on the 5' RACE reads and lists one entry per CDR3 protein. The sample lists approximately 690,000 distinct CDR3 sequences, around 43% occurring once. The specimen was blood. These receptors were collected from a man of 80 years or more in good health.

V gene TRBV27 combines with J gene TRBJ2-2, with 7 nucleotides matching TRBD1. CDR1 is MNHEY, CDR2 SMNVEV, per germline (reference sequence). The CDR3 loop spans 14 amino acids. V shed 6 bases and J 6 bases; nucleotides not matched to a gene: 7. CDR3 amino acids: CASRGDRVAGELFF. The CDR3 DNA follows: TGTGCCAGCAGGGGCGACAGGGTGGCCGGGGAGCTGTTTTTT.

The chain combines TRBV7-2 with TRBJ2-7, with 9 bases identical to TRBD1. V lost 5 bases and J lost 1; bases outside the gene matches: 15. Germline CDR1 reads SGHTA; CDR2 reads FQGNSA. The length of the CDR3 is 18 residues. Written as DNA, the CDR3 is TGTGCCAGCAGCACACAGGGGGCCCTAGCGGTAGTATCCTACGAGCAGTACTTC. Encoded protein: CASSTQGALAVVSYEQYF.

Details on this clonotype: The junction departs from germline at one end; a sequencing error may be responsible. The rearrangement links TRBV25-1 to TRBJ2-4; 7 nucleotides agree with TRBD1. The better agreement between TRBJ2-7 and the DNA end casts doubt on the J call. The CDR3 loop spans 14 amino acids. Germline loops: CDR1 MGHDK, CDR2 SYGVNS. CDR3 DNA: TGTACCAGCAGTGAACGACAGGGTCCGTACGAGCAGTACTTC. Translation gives CTSSERQGPYEQYF.

V is TRBV20-1 and J is TRBJ2-7; TRBD2 might be the D (7 bases). The CDR3 runs 16 residues. V lost 6 bases and J 7 bases, leaving 28 bases between the germline ends. Per germline, CDR1 DFQATT and CDR2 SNEGSKA (reference sequence). The CDR3 loop reads CSAPRGAGPGLGEQYF. In DNA form, the CDR3 reads TGCAGTGCCCCCCGGGGGGCGGGCCCCGGTTTGGGTGAGCAGTACTTC.

This chain links TRBV20-1 with TRBJ2-5, with 7 bases fitting TRBD2. The ends lost 6 bases at V and 11 bases at J; junction bases unmatched: 15. There are 13 residues in the CDR3. The germline V gene encodes CDR1 DFQATT and CDR2 SNEGSKA (reference sequence). CDR3 sequence reads: CSARTSLPLEQYF. The DNA of the CDR3 is TGCAGTGCGCGGACTAGTCTCCCCCTTGAGCAGTACTTC.

The genes are TRBV20-1 and TRBJ2-4; 8 positions match TRBD1. The CDR3 loop spans 13 amino acids. Germline V gives CDR1 DFQATT, CDR2 SNEGSKA (reference sequence). V dropped 5 bases and J dropped 15; count of bases not matched to a gene: 15. CDR3 amino acids: CSADWTGQETLYF. In DNA form, the CDR3 reads TGCAGTGCTGATTGGACAGGGCAAGAGACCCTGTACTTC.

The chain has TRBV14 and TRBJ2-7; 9 positions match TRBD1. Trimming removed 4 bases from V and 7 bases from J; junction bases left unmatched: 17. Germline-derived CDR1 and CDR2 are SGHDN and FVKESK. The CDR3 contains 17 residues. The CDR3 nucleotides are TGTGCCAGCAGCCCCGACCCGGGACAGGGTAACTACAATGAGCAGTACTTC. This sequence encodes CASSPDPGQGNYNEQYF.

The chain combines TRBV7-2 with TRBJ2-2; 7 nucleotides match TRBD2. Germline V gives CDR1 SGHTA, CDR2 FQGNSA. V lost 4 bases and J lost 5; bases outside the gene matches: 7. The CDR3 is made up of 15 amino acids. This CDR3 reads CASSSSRRGTGELFF. The CDR3 region has the DNA TGTGCCAGCAGCTCCTCCCGGCGGGGGACCGGGGAGCTGTTTTTT.

This clonotype was observed a few times. Here the CDR3 reads CASSLAGGRGETQYF. Written as DNA, the CDR3 is TGTGCCAGCAGCTTAGCAGGGGGCAGGGGAGAGACCCAGTACTTC. The V call is TRBV7-6, the J call TRBJ2-5; 7 bases match TRBD1. The germline V gene has CDR1 SGHVS and CDR2 FNYEAQ. Trimming at V came to 0 bases and at J to 4 bases, leaving 5 bases not matched to a gene. The CDR3 spans 15 residues.

This clonotype was seen more than once but under ten times. CDR3 sequence: CSAPLTSGFYEQYF. The CDR3 bases are TGCAGTGCCCCCCTGACTAGCGGGTTCTACGAGCAGTACTTC. This chain uses TRBV20-1 with TRBJ2-7; 10 bases map to TRBD2. V dropped 6 bases and J dropped 3; count of bases not matched to a gene: 8. The CDR3 sequence is 14 residues long. Germline CDR1 is DFQATT and CDR2 is SNEGSKA (reference sequence).

The chain has TRBV7-6 and TRBJ2-1; D may be TRBD2 (6 bases). Germline V gives CDR1 SGHVS, CDR2 FNYEAQ. Between the trimmed V and J ends, which lost 5 bases and 10 bases, there was a span of 12 bases. The CDR3 runs 12 residues. The CDR3 DNA is TGTGCCAGCAGCCTGGGGGGTTCCGAGCAGTTCTTC. Translation gives CASSLGGSEQFF.

This clonotype was observed a handful of times. This chain connects TRBV7-2 to TRBJ2-1; TRBD1 matches 12 bases. CDR3 length equals 16 residues. The V gene's germline CDR1 is SGHTA and CDR2 FQGNSA. The J segment lost 4 bases and the V segment lost 3 bases, leaving 4 bases of the junction unmatched. This CDR3 is CASSFPGQGAYNEQFF. CDR3 coding DNA: TGTGCCAGCAGCTTCCCGGGACAGGGGGCTTACAATGAGCAGTTCTTC.

V is TRBV10-3 and J is TRBJ2-3, with 8 bases aligning to TRBD2. J was trimmed by 6 bases and V by 7 bases; bases with no gene match: 6. This CDR3 is 13 amino acids long. The germline gives CDR1 ENHRY, CDR2 SYGVKD. CDR3 protein: CAITVAGTDTQYF. The DNA of the CDR3 is TGTGCCATCACGGTAGCGGGGACGGATACGCAGTATTTT.

This sequence joins TRBV20-1 and TRBJ1-5; D call uncertain. CDR1 and CDR2 from the germline V gene are DFQATT and SNEGSKA (reference sequence). The CDR3 totals 15 residues. Trimming left V 3 bases short and J 3 bases short, with 15 bases between. CDR3: CSARVREVNNQPQHF. DNA of the CDR3: TGCAGTGCTAGGGTGAGGGAAGTTAACAATCAGCCCCAGCATTTT.

This chain connects TRBV18 to TRBJ2-1; D uncertain. This CDR3 is 16 amino acids long. With 2 bases removed from V and 0 bases from J, the gap between germline ends came to 11 bases. CDR1 is KGHSH, CDR2 LQKENI, per germline. As DNA, the CDR3 is TGTGCCAGCTCACCAATGATTGCGAGCTCCTACAATGAGCAGTTCTTC. Encoded protein: CASSPMIASSYNEQFF. The whole variable domain, remainder taken from reference TRBV18 and TRBJ2-1, is NAGVMQNPRHLVRRRGQEARLRCSPMKGHSHVYWYRQLPEEGLKFMVYLQKENIIDESGMPKERFSAEFPKEGPSILRIQQVVRGDSAAYFCASSPMIASSYNEQFFGPGTRLTVL.

This clonotype was detected a few times. This chain connects TRBV27 to TRBJ2-3, with a possible D match to TRBD2 (6 bases). The CDR3 contains 14 residues. V dropped 4 bases and J dropped 5 bases, with 13 bases sitting between them. Germline CDR1 is MNHEY and CDR2 is SMNVEV (reference sequence). The CDR3 loop reads CASSWEASGDTQYF. CDR3 in DNA: TGTGCCAGCAGTTGGGAGGCCTCGGGAGATACGCAGTATTTT.

This clonotype was counted a few times. The chain has TRBV7-2 and TRBJ2-7; possibly TRBD2 for D (6 bases). The V end was cut by 6 bases, the J end by 0 bases, with 15 bases between. The CDR3 is 15 amino acids. Germline V gives CDR1 SGHTA, CDR2 FQGNSA. DNA for the CDR3: TGTGCCAGCAGGTTGGAGGGCTTTAGCTCCTACGAGCAGTACTTC. It specifies CASRLEGFSSYEQYF. The full variable domain, rest sourced from reference TRBV7-2 and TRBJ2-7, is GAGVSQSPSNKVTEKGKDVELRCDPISGHTALYWYRQSLGQGLEFLIYFQGNSAPDKSGLPSDRFSAERTGGSVSTLTIQRTQQEDSAVYLCASRLEGFSSYEQYFGPGTRLTVT.

Comment on this clonotype: Its ends do not fully match the called genes, so a read error is possible. The V and J genes are TRBV27 and TRBJ2-7, with TRBD2 as a possible D gene (6 bases). The CDR3 loop spans 15 amino acids. The germline CDR1 and CDR2 sequences are MNHEY and SMNVEV (reference sequence). CDR3 sequence: CASSISSGSSYEQYF. The CDR3 DNA follows: TGTGCCAGCAGTATATCATCCGGGAGCTCCTACGAGCAGTACTTC.

This clonotype was seen repeatedly, ten times or more. The V and J genes are TRBV29-1 and TRBJ2-2; D possibly corresponds to TRBD2 (5 bases). Trimming took 7 bases from V and 5 from J, leaving 17 bases between them. The length of the CDR3 is 14 residues. Germline V CDR1 and CDR2: SQVTM, ANQGSEA. As DNA, the CDR3 is TGCAGCGCCAGAGGGCCCGGGGTTACCGGGGAGCTGTTTTTT. This gives the protein CSARGPGVTGELFF.

The rearrangement links TRBV20-1 to TRBJ2-2; 7 bases are shared with TRBD2. With V trimmed by 3 bases and J by 4 bases, 11 bases remained unmatched. The length of the CDR3 is 16 residues. Looked up from germline, CDR1 is DFQATT and CDR2 is SNEGSKA (reference sequence). The CDR3 DNA follows: TGCAGTGCTAGGGAGACGGTGGGACTACGCACCGGGGAGCTGTTTTTT. Protein product: CSARETVGLRTGELFF.

This chain connects TRBV28 to TRBJ2-1; D might be TRBD1 (5 bases). Germline loops: CDR1 MDHEN, CDR2 SYDVKM. The CDR3 loop spans 15 amino acids. Trimming removed 5 bases at V and 8 bases at J, with 19 bases between. Here the CDR3 reads CASSVPQVPLYEQFF. The CDR3 DNA reads TGTGCCAGCAGTGTACCACAGGTCCCCCTGTATGAGCAGTTCTTC. The entire variable domain, with the rest obtained from reference TRBV28 and TRBJ2-1, is as follows: DVKVTQSSRYLVKRTGEKVFLECVQDMDHENMFWYRQDPGLGLRLIYFSYDVKMKEKGDIPEGYSVSREKKERFSLILESASTNQTSMYLCASSVPQVPLYEQFFGPGTRLTVL.

This clonotype has only a few counts. The chain is built from TRBV20-1 and TRBJ2-7, with TRBD2 matching over 9 bases. V lost 1 base to trimming and J lost 2 bases; unmatched junction nucleotides: 9. The germline V gene encodes CDR1 DFQATT and CDR2 SNEGSKA (reference sequence). The CDR3 is made up of 16 amino acids. The CDR3 reads CSARVSGRGDPYEQYF. In nucleotides, the CDR3 is TGCAGTGCTAGAGTTAGCGGGAGAGGAGACCCCTACGAGCAGTACTTC.

The V gene is TRBV20-1, the J gene TRBJ2-7, with 13 bases aligning to TRBD2. The J call may be in error: the DNA end matches TRBJ2-1 better. Per the germline V gene, CDR1 is DFQATT and CDR2 is SNEGSKA (reference sequence). This CDR3 is built from 14 residues. In DNA, the CDR3 is TGCAGTGCAGCAACTAGCGGGGGGGCCTTTGAGCAGTTCTTC. The encoded protein is CSAATSGGAFEQFF.